The following is a T cell receptor (beta chain) sequence with its context. This specimen comes from a study of T cell changes during pregnancy in multiple sclerosis. The CDR3 sequence is 16 residues long. V trimming: 5 bases; J trimming: 4 bases; junction bases outside the gene matches: 9. Per the germline V gene, CDR1 is SGHAT and CDR2 is FQNNGV. Libraries were prepared by immunoSEQ multiplex PCR; TCRdb keeps only in-frame clonotypes and omits some of them. The sample contains about 93,000 clones, approximately 92% of which appear only once. The V and J genes are TRBV11-2 and TRBJ2-3; 10 nucleotides agree with TRBD2. This specimen consisted of peripheral blood, obtained after pregnancy. This TCR was sampled from a female donor with multiple sclerosis, enrolled in a pregnancy study. The CDR3, as DNA: TGTGCCAGCAGCCACCAACTAGCGGGGAGGGCAGATACGCAGTATTTT. Translating gives CASSHQLAGRADTQYF.